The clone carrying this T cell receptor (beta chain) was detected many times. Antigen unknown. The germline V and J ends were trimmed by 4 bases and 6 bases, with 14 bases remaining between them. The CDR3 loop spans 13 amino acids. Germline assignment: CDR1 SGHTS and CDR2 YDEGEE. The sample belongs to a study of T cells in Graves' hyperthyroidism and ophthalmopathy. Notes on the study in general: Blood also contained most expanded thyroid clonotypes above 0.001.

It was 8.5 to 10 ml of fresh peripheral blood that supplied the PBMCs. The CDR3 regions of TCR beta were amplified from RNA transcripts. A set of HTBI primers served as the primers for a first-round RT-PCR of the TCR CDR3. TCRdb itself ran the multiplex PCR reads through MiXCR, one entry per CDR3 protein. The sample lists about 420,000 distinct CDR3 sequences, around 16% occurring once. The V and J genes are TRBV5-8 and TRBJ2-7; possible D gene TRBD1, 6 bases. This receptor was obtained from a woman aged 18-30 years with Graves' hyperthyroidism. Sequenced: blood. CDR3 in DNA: TGTGCCAGCAGCCCCGGACAGATGAGCGAGCAGTACTTC. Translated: CASSPGQMSEQYF. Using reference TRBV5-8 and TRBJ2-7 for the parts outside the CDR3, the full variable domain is EAGVTQSPTHLIKTRGQQATLRCSPISGHTSVYWYQQALGLGLQFLLWYDEGEERNRGNFPPRFSGRQFPNYSSELNVNALELEDSALYLCASSPGQMSEQYFGPGTRLTVT.